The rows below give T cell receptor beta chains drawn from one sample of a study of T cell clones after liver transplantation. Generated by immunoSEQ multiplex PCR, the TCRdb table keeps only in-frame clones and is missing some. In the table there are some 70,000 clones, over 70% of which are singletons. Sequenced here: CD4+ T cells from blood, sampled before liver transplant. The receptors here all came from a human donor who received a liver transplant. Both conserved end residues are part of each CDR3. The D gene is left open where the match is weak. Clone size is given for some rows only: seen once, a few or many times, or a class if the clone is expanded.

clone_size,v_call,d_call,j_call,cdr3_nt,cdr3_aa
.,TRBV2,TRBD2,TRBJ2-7,TGTGCCAGCAGTGGGCCTAGCGGGAGTGGTGAGCAGTACTTC,CASSGPSGSGEQYF
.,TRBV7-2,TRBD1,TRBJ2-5,TGTGCCAGCAGCCGGGACAGCCAAGAGACCCAGTACTTC,CASSRDSQETQYF
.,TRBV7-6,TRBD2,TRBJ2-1,TGTGCCAGCAGTTCCCGAACTAGCGGGGTTAACAATGAGCAGTTCTTC,CASSSRTSGVNNEQFF
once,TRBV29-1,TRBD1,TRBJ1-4,TGCAGCGTAGCTAAGGGGGCGCCTAATGAAAAACTGTTTTTT,CSVAKGAPNEKLFF
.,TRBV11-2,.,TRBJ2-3,TGTGCCAGCAGCTTCCGACTAGAAGCAGATACGCAGTATTTT,CASSFRLEADTQYF
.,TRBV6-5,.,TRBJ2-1,TGTGCCAGCAGTTACTCCCACAGAGATGAGCAGTTCTTC,CASSYSHRDEQFF
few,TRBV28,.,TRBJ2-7,TGTGCCAGCAGTTTATTCGGGGACCGCAAGTACTTC,CASSLFGDRKYF
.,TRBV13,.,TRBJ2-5,TGTGCCAGCAGCTTATCCTCCAGAGCCCAGTACTTC,CASSLSSRAQYF
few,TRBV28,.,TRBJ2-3,TGTGCCAGCAGTCCCCCCCCTTTTACAGGCACAGATACGCAGTATTTT,CASSPPPFTGTDTQYF
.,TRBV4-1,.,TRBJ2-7,TGCGCCAGCAGCCAAGAGAGATGGGTCGCGAGACTAGGGAACTCCTACGAGCAGTACTTC,CASSQERWVARLGNSYEQYF
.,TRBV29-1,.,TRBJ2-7,TGCAGCGTTGAAGGTGGCGGCTCCTACGAGCAGTACTTC,CSVEGGGSYEQYF
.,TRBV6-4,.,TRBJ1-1,TGTGCCAGCAGCGCCGAGTTGGGAAGCACTGAAGCTTTCTTT,CASSAELGSTEAFF
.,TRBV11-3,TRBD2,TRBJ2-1,TGTGCCAGCAGTCCCTCCGGAGGTAGCGGGAGGGCCGGTGATGAGCAGTTCTTC,CASSPSGGSGRAGDEQFF
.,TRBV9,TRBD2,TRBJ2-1,TGTGCCAGCAGCGTATGGGACTATCACAATGAGCAGTTCTTC,CASSVWDYHNEQFF
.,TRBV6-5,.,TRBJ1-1,TGTGCCAGCAGTTACGGTCTGGGGAGGAACACTGAAGCTTTCTTT,CASSYGLGRNTEAFF
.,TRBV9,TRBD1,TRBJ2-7,TGTGCCAGCAGCGTAGGATGGACAGGGACCTACGAGCAGTACTTC,CASSVGWTGTYEQYF
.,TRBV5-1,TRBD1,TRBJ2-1,TGCGCCAGCAGCCGGACAGGGATGAGCTCCTACAATGAGCAGTTCTTC,CASSRTGMSSYNEQFF
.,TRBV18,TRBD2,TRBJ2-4,TGTGCCAGCTCACTGACATCTAGCGGGAGCATAAACATTCAGTACTTC,CASSLTSSGSINIQYF
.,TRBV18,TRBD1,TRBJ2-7,TGTGCCAGCTCACGCACCCAGGGGGACACCTACGAGCAGTACTTC,CASSRTQGDTYEQYF
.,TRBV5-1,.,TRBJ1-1,TGCGCCAGCAGCTCGACGTACAGGGTTGACACTGAAGCTTTCTTT,CASSSTYRVDTEAFF
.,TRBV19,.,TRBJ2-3,TGTGCCAGTAGTATCTGGAGGTCTAGCACAGATACGCAGTATTTT,CASSIWRSSTDTQYF
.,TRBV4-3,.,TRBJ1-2,TGCGCCAGCAGCCGCGGCAGAGAAGGCTACACCTTC,CASSRGREGYTF
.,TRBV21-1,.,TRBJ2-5,TGTGCCAGCAGCAAAGAGCGTTTGGCGGAGCAAGAGACCCAGTACTTC,CASSKERLAEQETQYF
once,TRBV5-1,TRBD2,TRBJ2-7,TGCGCCAGCAGCTTTCTAGCGGGGAGCTCCTACGAGCAGTACTTC,CASSFLAGSSYEQYF